Presented here are 32 T cell receptor beta chains from one specimen sequenced in a study of T cells after yellow fever vaccination. TCRdb itself ran the 5' RACE reads through MiXCR, one entry per CDR3 protein. In the table there are about 360,000 distinct CDR3 sequences, 6.2% of which are singletons. The sequences come from PBMCs, collected 5 days after the yellow fever booster vaccination. The receptors shown here come from a man aged 25 to 45 who received the YFV17D yellow fever vaccine.

This clonotype was seen a few times. The V gene is TRBV10-3, the J gene TRBJ2-5; TRBD2 matches 8 bases. The germline V gene encodes CDR1 ENHRY and CDR2 SYGVKD. This CDR3 is built from 13 residues. After removal of 10 bases from V and 2 bases from J, the junction contained 6 bases not matched to a gene. The CDR3 DNA follows: TGTGCCACAGGGAGCGGGGGACAAGAGACCCAGTACTTC. Protein sequence: CATGSGGQETQYF.

This clonotype was observed at least ten times. The chain employs TRBV7-8 and TRBJ2-3, with 13 nucleotides matching TRBD2. Germline loops: CDR1 SGHVS, CDR2 FQNEAQ. The CDR3 covers 16 residues. J was trimmed by 0 bases and V by 6 bases; bases with no gene match: 3. CDR3 loop: CASSPGLAGSTDTQYF. The CDR3 region has the DNA TGTGCCAGCAGTCCGGGACTAGCGGGAAGCACAGATACGCAGTATTTT. Combining the CDR3 with reference TRBV7-8 and TRBJ2-3 gives the whole variable domain GAGVSQSPRYKVAKRGQDVALRCDPISGHVSLFWYQQALGQGPEFLTYFQNEAQLDKSGLPSDRFFAERPEGSVSTLKIQRTQQEDSAVYLCASSPGLAGSTDTQYFGPGTRLTVL.

The chain carries TRBV18 and TRBJ2-7; TRBD2 might be the D (7 bases). Trimming removed 0 bases at V and 5 bases at J, with 14 bases between. Germline CDR1 and CDR2: KGHSH and LQKENI. This CDR3 has 15 amino acids. The CDR3 bases are TGTGCCAGCTCACCACCGCTCAGGGGAGGGGACGAGCAGTACTTC. This sequence encodes CASSPPLRGGDEQYF.

The table lists this clonotype with many counts. CDR3 residues: CASSLDSYGYTF. The CDR3 DNA reads as TGCGCCAGCAGCTTGGACAGTTATGGCTACACCTTC. This chain connects TRBV5-1 to TRBJ1-2; no clear D gene. The CDR3 extends over 12 amino acids. Germline lookup yields CDR1 SGHRS and CDR2 YFSETQ. The V end lost 0 bases, the J end lost 5 bases, and 5 bases lay between the germline ends.

This clonotype was counted many times. The chain links TRBV4-2 to TRBJ2-2; D ambiguous. The V gene's germline CDR1 is LGHNA and CDR2 YNFKEQ. The CDR3 extends over 13 amino acids. V lost 3 bases to trimming and J lost 6 bases, with 8 bases between them. The CDR3 DNA follows: TGTGCCAGCAGCCAGGCTCTATCCGGGGAGCTGTTTTTT. It is translated as CASSQALSGELFF.

This clonotype was detected a few times. V gene TRBV20-1 combines with J gene TRBJ2-7; TRBD2 matches at 9 bases. J lost 4 bases, V lost 6 bases, and 10 bases had no gene match. This CDR3 region has 14 residues. Germline CDR1 reads DFQATT; CDR2 reads SNEGSKA (reference sequence). The CDR3 sequence is CSAIRTSDSYEQYF. The CDR3 DNA sequence: TGCAGTGCGATCAGGACTAGCGATAGTTACGAGCAGTACTTC.

This clonotype showed up just a few times. The chain is built from TRBV4-3 and TRBJ2-1; 9 bases are shared with TRBD1. This CDR3 region has 17 residues. Germline V lookup: CDR1 LGHNA, CDR2 YSLEER. After removal of 0 bases from V and 12 bases from J, the junction contained 15 bases not matched to a gene. The CDR3 nucleotides read TGCGCCAGCAGCCAAGATTCAAAGGTGTACAGGGGGCACGGGCAGTTCTTC. Protein sequence: CASSQDSKVYRGHGQFF.

At least ten counts were recorded for this clonotype. This rearrangement joins TRBV5-1 to TRBJ2-1; 9 bases fit TRBD1. Germline V gives CDR1 SGHRS, CDR2 YFSETQ. The CDR3 is made up of 14 amino acids. V dropped 4 bases and J dropped 8; count of bases not matched to a gene: 7. The CDR3 sequence is CASSLGQGQDEQFF. DNA for the CDR3: TGCGCCAGCAGCCTGGGACAGGGACAGGATGAGCAGTTCTTC. Full variable domain (remainder filled in from reference TRBV5-1 and TRBJ2-1): KAGVTQTPRYLIKTRGQQVTLSCSPISGHRSVSWYQQTPGQGLQFLFEYFSETQRNKGNFPGRFSGRQFSNSRSEMNVSTLELGDSALYLCASSLGQGQDEQFFGPGTRLTVL.

In this sample, this clonotype turned up many times. The rearrangement links TRBV5-5 to TRBJ2-1; tentatively, D is TRBD2 (6 bases). CDR1 SGHKS and CDR2 YYEKEE come from the germline V gene (reference sequence). Trimming cost V 0 bases and J 12 bases, with 13 bases left between them. The CDR3 is 13 residues long. The CDR3 reads CASSLEAPGGQFF. CDR3 sequence (DNA): TGTGCCAGCAGCTTGGAGGCCCCCGGGGGGCAGTTCTTC.

This clonotype was counted ten times or more. The rearrangement uses TRBV7-9 and TRBJ2-1; 7 bases align to TRBD1. The CDR3 contains 13 residues. CDR1 is SEHNR and CDR2 is FQNEAQ in the germline V gene (reference sequence). V shed 4 bases and J 7 bases; nucleotides not matched to a gene: 4. CDR3 DNA: TGTGCCAGCAGCTACAGGGGTAAGAATGAGCAGTTCTTC. Amino acids: CASSYRGKNEQFF.

The CDR3 here is CASSYPGLADLTDTQYF. The CDR3 DNA follows: TGTGCCAGCAGTTACCCCGGTCTAGCGGACCTCACAGATACGCAGTATTTT. This chain joins TRBV6-2 or TRBV6-3 and TRBJ2-3; 7 bases fit TRBD2. Trimming cost V 2 bases and J 2 bases; bases outside gene matches: 10. The CDR3 extends over 17 amino acids. Germline CDR1 is MNHEY and CDR2 is SVGEGT.

This clonotype was seen a few times. The V gene is TRBV6-2 or TRBV6-3, the J gene TRBJ2-3, with D possibly TRBD1 on 6 matching bases. Per the germline V gene, CDR1 is MNHEY and CDR2 is SVGEGT. Trimming pared 6 bases from V and 3 bases from J, leaving 10 bases between. The CDR3 has 13 amino acids. The CDR3, as DNA: TGTGCCAGCAGACAGGGCGGAACAGATACGCAGTATTTT. The encoded protein is CASRQGGTDTQYF.

This clonotype was counted only a few times. CDR3 DNA sequence: TGCGCCAGCAATGGGGCGCAGGGACTAGCGTCGAATGAGCAGTTCTTC. This translates into CASNGAQGLASNEQFF. This chain connects TRBV5-1 to TRBJ2-1, with 10 nucleotides matching TRBD2. The germline gives CDR1 SGHRS, CDR2 YFSETQ. The CDR3 spans 16 residues. V lost 6 bases, J lost 7 bases, and 13 bases stayed unmatched. Looking up the rest from reference TRBV5-1 and TRBJ2-1 gives the full variable domain: KAGVTQTPRYLIKTRGQQVTLSCSPISGHRSVSWYQQTPGQGLQFLFEYFSETQRNKGNFPGRFSGRQFSNSRSEMNVSTLELGDSALYLCASNGAQGLASNEQFFGPGTRLTVL.

In this sample, this clonotype turned up many times. The rearrangement uses TRBV19 and TRBJ2-1; the match to TRBD2 covers 9 bases. CDR3 size: 14 residues. Per germline, CDR1 LNHDA and CDR2 SQIVND (reference sequence). V was pared by 10 bases and J by 8 bases, with 12 bases of the junction left unmatched. DNA of the CDR3: TGTGCCACAAATAGCGGGAGTCTTACGGATGAGCAGTTCTTC. The encoded protein is CATNSGSLTDEQFF.

This clonotype has a count of ten or more. CDR3 DNA sequence: TGCAGTGCTAGAGCGTACGACAAGAGCTCCTACGAGCAGTACTTC. Translating gives CSARAYDKSSYEQYF. V usage is TRBV20-1 and J usage is TRBJ2-7; no firm D call. Trimming stripped 1 base from V and 0 bases from J, with 13 bases between. The CDR3 covers 15 residues. Germline CDR1 DFQATT, CDR2 SNEGSKA (reference sequence).

V and J are TRBV5-1 and TRBJ2-1, with D maybe TRBD2 (6 bases). This CDR3 spans 15 amino acids. V was shortened by 7 bases and J by 6 bases, with 20 bases between the two germline ends. Germline V CDR1 and CDR2: SGHRS, YFSETQ. CDR3 DNA: TGCGCCAGCGGAATAGGACGGCCGGGGGTCAATGAGCAGTTCTTC. Translating gives CASGIGRPGVNEQFF.

The rearrangement joins TRBV20-1 to TRBJ2-7, with D tentatively TRBD1 (6 bases). CDR3 length: 14 amino acids. The V gene lost 0 bases and the J gene lost 5 bases, with 14 bases spanning the gap. Germline loops: CDR1 DFQATT, CDR2 SNEGSKA (reference sequence). The CDR3 region has the DNA TGCAGTGCTAGAGATCTAACAGGGAACCACGAGCAGTACTTC. Translating gives CSARDLTGNHEQYF.

The table lists this clonotype with a few counts. The CDR3 sequence is CASSLVQGKQQFF. For the CDR3, the DNA is TGTGCCAGCAGCTTGGTACAGGGGAAGCAGCAGTTCTTC. The chain employs TRBV5-4 and TRBJ2-1; TRBD1 matches at 7 bases. With V trimmed by 0 bases and J by 11 bases, 5 bases remained unmatched. Germline CDR1 is SGHNT and CDR2 is YYREEE (reference sequence). This CDR3 has 13 amino acids.

In its sample, this clonotype was seen many times. The J gene is TRBJ1-6, the V gene TRBV28; D unclear. Germline values: CDR1 MDHEN, CDR2 SYDVKM. V lost 4 bases and J 3 bases, leaving 10 bases between the germline ends. The CDR3 loop spans 15 amino acids. The CDR3 DNA sequence: TGTGCCAGCAGTTCGGCCAGCTTCTATAATTCACCCCTCCACTTT. Protein product: CASSSASFYNSPLHF.

This clonotype was seen many times. This rearrangement joins TRBV18 to TRBJ1-4, with D uncertain. Germline V lookup: CDR1 KGHSH, CDR2 LQKENI. V was trimmed by 1 base and J by 7 bases, leaving 10 bases between them. The CDR3 totals 14 residues. CDR3 in amino acids: CASSPRKGSEKLFF. CDR3 bases: TGTGCCAGCTCACCACGTAAAGGGAGTGAAAAACTGTTTTTT.

The chain employs TRBV7-6 and TRBJ1-6; D is unclear. CDR3 length: 14 amino acids. V was shortened by 1 base and J by 7 bases, with 8 bases between the two germline ends. Germline lookup yields CDR1 SGHVS and CDR2 FNYEAQ. DNA of the CDR3: TGTGCCAGCAGCTTAGGAACAAGCAATTCACCCCTCCACTTT. Translation: CASSLGTSNSPLHF.

The sample holds a few counts of this clonotype. The rearrangement joins TRBV20-1 to TRBJ1-3, with TRBD1 identical over 12 bases. The CDR3 contains 15 residues. Unmatched junction bases numbered 5, after V lost 4 bases and J lost 4 bases. CDR1 and CDR2 (germline): DFQATT, SNEGSKA (reference sequence). DNA for the CDR3: TGCAGTGCTATAGGGGACAGGGGGCTAGGAAACACCATATATTTT. Translation: CSAIGDRGLGNTIYF.

There are a few counts of this clonotype. The chain employs TRBV3-1 and TRBJ2-7, with 9 bases identical to TRBD2. Per germline, CDR1 LGHDT and CDR2 YNNKEL (reference sequence). The CDR3 length is 15 residues. V shed 1 base and J 4 bases; nucleotides not matched to a gene: 5. CDR3 region: CASSQGPSGKYEQYF. CDR3 bases: TGTGCCAGCAGCCAAGGTCCTAGCGGGAAATACGAGCAGTACTTC.

DNA of the CDR3: TGTGCCTGGAGTGTAATGGCAGTTCTTCAAGAGACCCAGTACTTC. This sequence encodes CAWSVMAVLQETQYF. The chain has TRBV30 and TRBJ2-5, with D unresolved. Germline-derived CDR1 and CDR2 are GTSNPN and SVGIG (reference sequence). Trimming cost V 0 bases and J 2 bases, with 13 bases left between them. CDR3 length: 15 amino acids.

This clonotype was detected many times. In DNA, the CDR3 is TGTGCCAGCAGCCACGGGCAGAACTATGGCTACACCTTC. Its translation: CASSHGQNYGYTF. V is TRBV6-2 or TRBV6-3 and J is TRBJ1-2, with no clear D. The CDR3 totals 13 residues. In germline, CDR1 is MNHEY, CDR2 SVGEGT. V shed 6 bases and J shed 2 bases, with 10 bases lying between them.

This clonotype turned up a few times. The chain recombines TRBV13 with TRBJ2-7, with TRBD2 as a possible D gene (6 bases). Germline values: CDR1 PRHDT, CDR2 FYEKMQ (reference sequence). V was cut by 3 bases and J by 5 bases, with 20 bases left in between. CDR3 size: 16 residues. CDR3 sequence reads: CASSFFWREGLNEQYF. In nucleotides, the CDR3 is TGTGCCAGCAGCTTCTTCTGGCGGGAAGGTTTGAACGAGCAGTACTTC.

This clonotype has a count of ten or more. This sequence joins TRBV6-2 or TRBV6-3 and TRBJ2-1; tentatively, D is TRBD1 or TRBD2 (5 bases each). Trimming removed 4 bases at V and 8 bases at J, with 12 bases between. Germline values: CDR1 MNHEY, CDR2 SVGEGT. The CDR3 consists of 13 residues. The CDR3 coding sequence is TGTGCCAGCAGTTCCGTACGGGACGATGAGCAGTTCTTC. Translating gives CASSSVRDDEQFF.

This clonotype has only a few counts. The chain employs TRBV6-5 and TRBJ2-7; a weak D match, TRBD2 (6 bases). CDR1 and CDR2 from the germline V gene are MNHEY and SVGAGI. V was pared by 0 bases and J by 3 bases, with 12 bases between. The CDR3 consists of 15 residues. This chain's CDR3 is CASSYSSGGNYEQYF. CDR3 bases: TGTGCCAGCAGTTACTCTAGCGGCGGGAACTACGAGCAGTACTTC.

This clonotype was recorded at least ten times. V and J are TRBV29-1 and TRBJ2-7, with TRBD1 matching over 8 bases. The trim removed 7 bases at V and 5 bases at J, leaving 10 bases unmatched. Germline CDR1 and CDR2: SQVTM and ANQGSEA. This CDR3 comprises 13 residues. The CDR3 DNA reads as TGCAGCGCCCGGGACAGGTCTTACGACGAGCAGTACTTC. Translation gives CSARDRSYDEQYF.

This clonotype has a count of ten or more. This chain connects TRBV6-1 to TRBJ2-5; D may be TRBD1 or TRBD2 (5 bases each). Germline values: CDR1 MNHNS, CDR2 SASEGT. The CDR3 is 14 residues long. V lost 6 bases and J lost 5, with 16 bases in between. CDR3 nucleotides: TGTGCCAGCAGCCAGGGACGGGGTAGGGAGACCCAGTACTTC. Protein: CASSQGRGRETQYF.

This clonotype showed up just a few times. The chain has TRBV7-2 and TRBJ1-1, with D possibly being TRBD1 (6 bases). The CDR3 has 15 residues. The germline V and J ends were trimmed by 2 bases and 2 bases, with 12 bases remaining between them. Germline V gene lookup returns CDR1 SGHTA and CDR2 FQGNSA. DNA of the CDR3: TGTGCCAGCAGCTTAATCTTCGGGACAAACACTGAAGCTTTCTTT. It yields the protein CASSLIFGTNTEAFF.

This clonotype was found many times. The chain couples TRBV5-1 to TRBJ2-2, with TRBD2 matching 7 bases. CDR3 length equals 14 residues. The V and J ends lost 6 bases and 4 bases, in that order; junction bases with no gene match: 6. Germline V lookup: CDR1 SGHRS, CDR2 YFSETQ. The CDR3 sequence is CASIRERGTGELFF. In DNA form, the CDR3 reads TGCGCCAGCATACGGGAGCGGGGCACCGGGGAGCTGTTTTTT.